Reported below is one T cell receptor beta chain. Its antigen is not identified. This record comes from a study of OX40 agonist ivuxolimab in advanced cancers. On the study more broadly: Ivuxolimab, an antibody acting as an agonist of OX40 (CD134), was used to treat patients.

Overall study results and limits: More expanded clones were found, on average, in CD8+ than in CD4+ T cells. The specificity for antigen of the expanded peripheral T cells was not determined.

Autoimmune disease history or systemic immunosuppression was exclusionary. V lost 11 bases and J lost 1, with 6 bases in between. CDR1 and CDR2 (germline): ENHRY, SYGVKD. This CDR3 spans 11 amino acids. TCRdb's table, derived via immunoSEQ multiplex PCR, lists solely in-frame clones and lacks some. The sample carries about 17,000 clones, around 77% recorded once. Sequenced material: CD4+ or CD8+ T cells sorted from blood, taken in a trial of the OX40 agonist ivuxolimab. The sequence came from an adult with an advanced solid tumor such as melanoma, head and neck, liver or kidney cancer. V usage is TRBV10-3 and J usage is TRBJ2-1; D is undetermined. The CDR3 DNA sequence: TGTGCCGGACGTTCCTACAATGAGCAGTTCTTC. Protein sequence: CAGRSYNEQFF.